The 30 T cell receptor beta chains listed next were all sequenced from one sample in a study of blood T cell repertoires in COVID-19. The table came from immunoSEQ multiplex PCR; TCRdb's copy has only in-frame clones and leaves some out. Of roughly 200,000 clones in the sample, 83% were seen once. The source material was PBMCs or T cells enriched from blood (not recorded which). The receptors come from a woman aged 50 to 60 who had been exposed to COVID-19.

The gene calls are TRBV7-2 and TRBJ2-3; TRBD1 agrees at 8 bases. CDR1 and CDR2 from the germline V gene are SGHTA and FQGNSA. The CDR3 sequence is 17 residues long. V dropped 10 bases and J dropped 2; count of bases not matched to a gene: 17. The CDR3 coding sequence is TGTGCCATCACACGGGGGCAGGGGGCCTTCCTCACAGATACGCAGTATTTT. It is translated as CAITRGQGAFLTDTQYF.

This clone was counted once. The chain joins TRBV20-1 to TRBJ1-2; tentative D call: TRBD1 (5 bases). Trimming pared 5 bases from V and 8 bases from J, leaving 9 bases between. CDR1 DFQATT and CDR2 SNEGSKA come from the germline V gene (reference sequence). The CDR3 runs to 10 residues. CDR3 loop: CSADRHGYTF. DNA for the CDR3: TGCAGTGCTGACAGACACGGCTACACCTTC.

This chain links TRBV5-5 with TRBJ1-4; 11 nucleotides line up with TRBD1. The CDR3 consists of 15 residues. Per the germline V gene, CDR1 is SGHKS and CDR2 is YYEKEE (reference sequence). The ends lost 4 bases at V and 8 bases at J; junction bases unmatched: 7. The CDR3 DNA reads as TGTGCCAGCAGCGCGGGGGACAGGGGGTACGAAAAACTGTTTTTT. Amino acid sequence: CASSAGDRGYEKLFF. Together with reference TRBV5-5 and TRBJ1-4, the CDR3 gives the full variable domain: DAGVTQSPTHLIKTRGQQVTLRCSPISGHKSVSWYQQVLGQGPQFIFQYYEKEERGRGNFPDRFSARQFPNYSSELNVNALLLGDSALYLCASSAGDRGYEKLFFGSGTQLSVL.

This clone was recorded once. V is TRBV11-2 and J is TRBJ1-6; TRBD1 might be the D (5 bases). Germline CDR1 is SGHAT and CDR2 is FQNNGV. V was shortened by 2 bases and J by 7 bases, with 15 bases between the two germline ends. This CDR3 has 16 residues. CDR3 sequence: CASSLQGAGSNSPLHF. CDR3 in DNA: TGTGCCAGCAGCTTACAGGGCGCAGGGTCGAATTCACCCCTCCACTTT.

This chain uses TRBV7-9 with TRBJ1-4, with 9 bases that match TRBD1. The CDR3 contains 16 residues. The ends lost 1 base at V and 8 bases at J; junction bases unmatched: 8. Germline CDR1 and CDR2: SEHNR and FQNEAQ (reference sequence). The CDR3 DNA follows: TGTGCCAGCAGCTTAGGGGGCCGGGACAGGGACGAAAAACTGTTTTTT. It specifies CASSLGGRDRDEKLFF.

This chain links TRBV20-1 with TRBJ2-3, with D perhaps matching TRBD1 (5 bases). The CDR3 is made up of 16 amino acids. Trimming shortened V by 4 bases and J by 2 bases, and 19 bases separated the two germline ends. In germline, CDR1 is DFQATT, CDR2 SNEGSKA (reference sequence). CDR3 protein: CSATDRQKLYTDTQYF. The DNA of the CDR3 is TGCAGTGCTACTGACAGACAGAAGTTGTACACAGATACGCAGTATTTT.

The chain carries TRBV9 and TRBJ1-3, with D tentatively TRBD1 (6 bases). Germline V lookup: CDR1 SGDLS, CDR2 YYNGEE. This CDR3 has 17 amino acids. The ends were cut back, 3 bases at V and 0 bases at J, with 16 bases in the middle. CDR3: CASSAGQSLNSGNTIYF. CDR3 in DNA: TGTGCCAGCAGCGCCGGACAGAGTCTTAACTCTGGAAACACCATATATTTT. The variable domain in full, completed from reference TRBV9 and TRBJ1-3, reads DSGVTQTPKHLITATGQRVTLRCSPRSGDLSVYWYQQSLDQGLQFLIQYYNGEERAKGNILERFSAQQFPDLHSELNLSSLELGDSALYFCASSAGQSLNSGNTIYFGEGSWLTVV.

The chain employs TRBV7-6 and TRBJ2-5, with 8 bases lining up with TRBD2. Per the germline V gene, CDR1 is SGHVS and CDR2 is FNYEAQ. Trimming removed 4 bases from V and 4 bases from J; junction bases left unmatched: 8. This CDR3 spans 15 amino acids. CDR3 sequence reads: CASSSTRGALETQYF. In nucleotides, the CDR3 is TGTGCCAGCAGCTCGACGCGGGGGGCCTTAGAGACCCAGTACTTC.

The rearrangement uses TRBV27 and TRBJ1-1; TRBD1 is a possible D gene (5 bases). Germline CDR1 reads MNHEY; CDR2 reads SMNVEV (reference sequence). V was clipped by 1 base and J by 0 bases, with 9 bases between them. This CDR3 is built from 15 residues. CDR3 in amino acids: CASSLYPGLNTEAFF. The CDR3 DNA sequence: TGTGCCAGCAGTTTATATCCAGGGCTGAACACTGAAGCTTTCTTT.

V and J are TRBV4-2 and TRBJ2-1; D is possibly TRBD2 (6 bases). The CDR3 contains 17 residues. Trimming cost V 4 bases and J 1 base, with 17 bases left between them. Germline V CDR1 and CDR2: LGHNA, YNFKEQ. CDR3 sequence reads: CASSLQTGGNSYNEQFF. The DNA for the CDR3 is TGTGCCAGCAGCCTACAAACCGGGGGAAATTCCTACAATGAGCAGTTCTTC.

On this clone: This specimen includes other DNA sequences encoding the same CDR3. The rearrangement uses TRBV12-3 or TRBV12-4 and TRBJ1-1; D uncertain. The CDR3 sequence is 13 residues long. Between the trimmed V and J ends, which lost 1 base and 1 base, there was a span of 4 bases. CDR3 nucleotides: TGTGCCAGCAGTTTAGGACAGAACACTGAAGCTTTCTTT. Translation gives CASSLGQNTEAFF.

The chain carries TRBV29-1 and TRBJ1-2; TRBD1 agrees at 8 bases. V dropped 6 bases and J dropped 3; count of bases not matched to a gene: 6. Germline lookup yields CDR1 SQVTM and CDR2 ANQGSEA. This CDR3 spans 13 amino acids. The CDR3 is CSVRTGTDYGYTF. CDR3 DNA: TGCAGCGTCCGGACAGGGACTGACTATGGCTACACCTTC.

J is TRBJ2-7 and V is TRBV5-1; TRBD1 matches 7 bases. V shed 3 bases, J shed 6 bases, and the junction held 15 bases outside the gene matches. CDR3 length equals 16 residues. Germline CDR1 reads SGHRS; CDR2 reads YFSETQ. This chain's CDR3 is CASSSSTGTEYVEQYF. The CDR3 DNA reads TGCGCCAGCAGCTCTAGTACCGGGACAGAGTACGTCGAGCAGTACTTC. The whole variable domain, remainder taken from reference TRBV5-1 and TRBJ2-7, is KAGVTQTPRYLIKTRGQQVTLSCSPISGHRSVSWYQQTPGQGLQFLFEYFSETQRNKGNFPGRFSGRQFSNSRSEMNVSTLELGDSALYLCASSSSTGTEYVEQYFGPGTRLTVT.

The chain uses TRBV10-3 and TRBJ2-2, with D possibly TRBD2 on 6 matching bases. This CDR3 is built from 12 residues. Looked up from germline, CDR1 is ENHRY and CDR2 is SYGVKD. CDR3 in amino acids: CVAEGNTGELFF. DNA of the CDR3: TGTGTGGCGGAGGGGAACACCGGGGAGCTGTTTTTT.

V is TRBV11-2 and J is TRBJ2-7; 7 nucleotides agree with TRBD1. The V gene's germline CDR1 is SGHAT and CDR2 FQNNGV. The ends lost 8 bases at V and 0 bases at J; junction bases unmatched: 10. The CDR3 sequence is 15 residues long. CDR3 region: CASGVGDRASYEQYF. The CDR3 bases are TGTGCCAGCGGGGTGGGTGACAGGGCCTCCTACGAGCAGTACTTC.

This chain's CDR3 is CASSPTPFTGGWENEQFF. In nucleotides, the CDR3 is TGTGCCAGCAGCCCCACCCCTTTTACAGGGGGCTGGGAGAATGAGCAGTTCTTC. The rearrangement links TRBV14 to TRBJ2-1, with TRBD1 matching 9 bases. This CDR3 comprises 18 residues. CDR1 SGHDN and CDR2 FVKESK come from the germline V gene. V shed 4 bases and J 7 bases; nucleotides not matched to a gene: 17.

V usage is TRBV5-4 and J usage is TRBJ1-2, with D unclear. CDR3 size: 14 residues. V lost 4 bases and J 3 bases, leaving 13 bases between the germline ends. The germline V gene encodes CDR1 SGHNT and CDR2 YYREEE (reference sequence). The DNA of the CDR3 is TGTGCCAGCAGCATTAAAGGAGGGCACTATGGCTACACCTTC. Protein sequence: CASSIKGGHYGYTF.

V gene TRBV6-5 combines with J gene TRBJ1-2; 7 nucleotides match TRBD1. The CDR3 loop spans 15 amino acids. J lost 2 bases, V lost 2 bases, and 5 bases had no gene match. Per germline, CDR1 MNHEY and CDR2 SVGAGI. CDR3 protein: CASSYRQGPNYGYTF. In DNA, the CDR3 is TGTGCCAGCAGTTACCGACAGGGCCCCAACTATGGCTACACCTTC.

The chain links TRBV4-3 to TRBJ2-2, with D tentatively TRBD1 (6 bases). Germline loops: CDR1 LGHNA, CDR2 YSLEER. V lost 8 bases and J lost 8, with 15 bases in between. The CDR3 sequence is 13 residues long. The CDR3, as DNA: TGCGCCAGCTCAAGACAGGTTCCGGGGGAGCTGTTTTTT. This sequence encodes CASSRQVPGELFF.

The chain has TRBV18 and TRBJ1-2; D may be TRBD1 (5 bases). V lost 1 base and J lost 4, with 13 bases in between. CDR1 is KGHSH and CDR2 is LQKENI in the germline V gene. CDR3 length: 15 amino acids. The CDR3 bases are TGTGCCAGCTCACCACAGAGGGAGGGGATCTATGGCTACACCTTC. Translation: CASSPQREGIYGYTF.

The J gene is TRBJ1-5, the V gene TRBV2, with 7 bases aligning to TRBD1. There are 14 residues in the CDR3. J lost 4 bases, V lost 4 bases, and 4 bases had no gene match. Germline-derived CDR1 and CDR2 are SNHLY and FYNNEI. CDR3 protein: CASSADRVNQPQHF. The CDR3 bases are TGTGCCAGCAGTGCCGACAGGGTTAATCAGCCCCAGCATTTT. The full variable domain, rest sourced from reference TRBV2 and TRBJ1-5, is EPEVTQTPSHQVTQMGQEVILRCVPISNHLYFYWYRQILGQKVEFLVSFYNNEISEKSEIFDDQFSVERPDGSNFTLKIRSTKLEDSAMYFCASSADRVNQPQHFGDGTRLSIL.

The rearrangement links TRBV18 to TRBJ1-5; no clear D. Trimming removed 6 bases from V and 2 bases from J, with 8 bases in between. The CDR3 is made up of 13 amino acids. Germline values: CDR1 KGHSH, CDR2 LQKENI. CDR3 DNA: TGTGCCAGCTCCCTCCCTGGCAATCAGCCCCAGCATTTT. Translating it yields CASSLPGNQPQHF.

The chain recombines TRBV2 with TRBJ1-2, with unresolved D. Per germline, CDR1 SNHLY and CDR2 FYNNEI. This CDR3 comprises 13 residues. V was cut by 6 bases and J by 0 bases, with 8 bases left in between. For the CDR3, the DNA is TGTGCCAGCAGGCAACAAGCTAACTATGGCTACACCTTC. Encoded protein: CASRQQANYGYTF.

In this sample, this clone turned up once. The rearrangement links TRBV11-2 to TRBJ1-6, with D uncertain. CDR3 size: 13 residues. V was clipped by 1 base and J by 14 bases, with 12 bases between them. The germline CDR1 and CDR2 sequences are SGHAT and FQNNGV. CDR3: CASSLGAVRTLHF. The CDR3 region has the DNA TGTGCCAGCAGCTTAGGCGCCGTTAGAACCCTCCACTTT.

The chain is built from TRBV6-5 and TRBJ1-2; D is perhaps TRBD1 (5 bases). The CDR3 consists of 16 residues. CDR1 and CDR2 from the germline V gene are MNHEY and SVGAGI. The V gene lost 0 bases and the J gene lost 0 bases, with 11 bases spanning the gap. The DNA for the CDR3 is TGTGCCAGCAGTTACTCGCGCAAGACAGCTAACTATGGCTACACCTTC. Amino acids: CASSYSRKTANYGYTF.

This chain uses TRBV27 with TRBJ1-5, with D uncertain. Germline assignment: CDR1 MNHEY and CDR2 SMNVEV (reference sequence). The germline V and J ends were trimmed by 6 bases and 4 bases, with 10 bases remaining between them. This CDR3 comprises 13 residues. The CDR3 protein is CASRSGRNQPQHF. In nucleotides, the CDR3 is TGTGCCAGCAGGAGCGGGCGAAATCAGCCCCAGCATTTT.

This clone was found a few times. The chain carries TRBV3-1 (or the pseudogene TRBV3-2) and TRBJ2-2; 15 nucleotides match TRBD2. Germline V gives CDR1 LGHDT, CDR2 YNNKEL (reference sequence). V was clipped by 5 bases and J by 0 bases; unmatched bases: 4. There are 18 residues in the CDR3. This CDR3 is CASSGTSGGLTNTGELFF. As DNA, the CDR3 is TGTGCCAGCAGCGGGACTAGCGGGGGGCTTACGAACACCGGGGAGCTGTTTTTT.

The DNA for the CDR3 is TGTGCCAGCAGCCGGGTGACAGGCCGACGGGGCACCGGGGAGCTGTTTTTT. Its translation: CASSRVTGRRGTGELFF. This rearrangement joins TRBV7-2 to TRBJ2-2, with TRBD1 as a possible D gene (6 bases). The V gene lost 5 bases and the J gene lost 4 bases, with 20 bases spanning the gap. Germline V lookup: CDR1 SGHTA, CDR2 FQGNSA. This CDR3 is 17 amino acids long.

The V call is TRBV12-3 or TRBV12-4, the J call TRBJ1-5; D is uncertain. This CDR3 region has 13 residues. The V and J ends lost 3 bases and 3 bases respectively, with 6 bases between them. CDR3 DNA sequence: TGTGCCAGCAGTTTGAGAGACAATCAGCCCCAGCATTTT. This sequence encodes CASSLRDNQPQHF.

The chain recombines TRBV19 with TRBJ1-1, with 8 bases identical to TRBD1. CDR1 and CDR2 from the germline V gene are LNHDA and SQIVND (reference sequence). This CDR3 is 14 amino acids long. With V trimmed by 3 bases and J by 7 bases, 7 bases remained unmatched. Written as DNA, the CDR3 is TGTGCCAGTAGTATCGGAGGGGGACAGGTTGAAGCTTTCTTT. This translates into CASSIGGGQVEAFF. The complete variable domain, with remaining parts taken from reference TRBV19 and TRBJ1-1, reads DGGITQSPKYLFRKEGQNVTLSCEQNLNHDAMYWYRQDPGQGLRLIYYSQIVNDFQKGDIAEGYSVSREKKESFPLTVTSAQKNPTAFYLCASSIGGGQVEAFFGQGTRLTVV.